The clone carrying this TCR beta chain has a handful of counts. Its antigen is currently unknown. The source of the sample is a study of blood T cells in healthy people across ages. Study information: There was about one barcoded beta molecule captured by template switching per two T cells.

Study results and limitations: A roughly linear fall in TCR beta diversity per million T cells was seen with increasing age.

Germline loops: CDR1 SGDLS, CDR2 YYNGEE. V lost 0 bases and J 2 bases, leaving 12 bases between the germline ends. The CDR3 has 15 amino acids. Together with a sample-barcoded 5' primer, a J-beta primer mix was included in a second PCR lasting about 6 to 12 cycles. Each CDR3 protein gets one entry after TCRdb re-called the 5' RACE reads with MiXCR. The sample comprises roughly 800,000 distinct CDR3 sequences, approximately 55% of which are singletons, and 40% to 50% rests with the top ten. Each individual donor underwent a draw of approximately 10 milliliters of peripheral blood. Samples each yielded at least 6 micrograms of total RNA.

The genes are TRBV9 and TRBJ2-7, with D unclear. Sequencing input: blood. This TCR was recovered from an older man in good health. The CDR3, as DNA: TGTGCCAGCAGCGTAGACACGGGTCTGGCCTACGAGCAGTACTTC. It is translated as CASSVDTGLAYEQYF.